This T cell receptor (beta chain) was recorded in a study of T cell responses to AZD1222 COVID-19 vaccine. TCRdb's copy holds only in-frame clones and misses some; the assay was immunoSEQ multiplex PCR. The sample yields 97,000 or so clones, 80% to 85% seen once. Germline CDR1 and CDR2: SGHTS and YDEGEE. CDR3 length equals 16 residues. Unmatched junction bases numbered 14, after V lost 6 bases and J lost 4 bases. This chain links TRBV5-8 with TRBJ1-2; 8 nucleotides align to TRBD1. This TCR derives from an adult in good health. This sample comprised peripheral blood, obtained on day 0 of AZD1222 vaccination. DNA for the CDR3: TGTGCCAGCACCGCAAAGGTCAGGGGGCGCGGCTATGGCTACACCTTC. Translating it yields CASTAKVRGRGYGYTF.